The clone carrying this TCR beta chain showed up just a few times. Its antigen is as yet unknown. The sample's time point: patch test 1, 2 weeks after DPC sensitization. Specified treatment: therapeutic diphenylcyclopropenone sensitization with weekly scalp DPC. The V end lost 5 bases, the J end lost 7 bases, and 11 bases lay between the germline ends. Germline V gene sequence: CDR1 MNHEY, CDR2 SMNVEV (reference sequence). The CDR3 has 12 amino acids. Each cDNA molecule in the library carried unique molecular identifiers. Each CDR3 protein is one row after TCRdb ran MiXCR on the RACE reads. This table has 380,000 or so distinct CDR3 sequences, approximately 5.1% appearing once. These data belong to a study of human T cells and chemical hapten exposure. The wider study: Weekly diphenylcyclopropenone doses were given to patients' scalps across the roughly 25-week study. Slight differences in pooled library volume were the main source of varying TCR yields across samples.

The study, taken as a whole, reports: TCRs above 1 in 1000 frequency did not change with DPC sensitization.

The input for sequencing was whole blood, taken in connection with sensitization to the hapten diphenylcyclopropenone (DPC). The rearrangement joins TRBV27 to TRBJ1-2; D is unclear. This clonotype originated in a woman aged 45-65 years with alopecia areata. Some clones in this sample may be carry-over from other donors' samples. The CDR3 spells CASSPRAGGYTF. DNA for the CDR3: TGTGCCAGCAGTCCCCGGGCCGGTGGCTACACCTTC.